The T cell receptor (beta chain) described here comes from a study of control samples from healthy donors and cancer patients. Sequencing was performed with immunoSEQ multiplex PCR; in TCRdb, only in-frame clones are kept and a portion is missing. The data contain roughly 49,000 clones, over 85% of them seen just once; the ten biggest clones take up roughly 0.8%. Germline V gene data show CDR1 as LGHDT and CDR2 as YNNKEL (reference sequence). This CDR3 has 20 amino acids. Germline trimming cut 1 base from V and 7 bases from J; bases unmatched to any gene: 21. Input material: PBMCs. This sequence was found in a man aged 25-45 years with colorectal cancer. The rearrangement uses TRBV3-1 (or the pseudogene TRBV3-2) and TRBJ2-2, with 7 bases fitting TRBD1. This CDR3 is CASSQVSEGLNTGAGGELFF. CDR3 nucleotide sequence: TGTGCCAGCAGCCAAGTCAGTGAGGGCCTCAACACAGGGGCTGGCGGGGAGCTGTTTTTT.